This TCR beta chain is from a study of shared clonotypes between healthy human individuals. Study-wide background: Each donor had three CD4 naive, three CD4 memory, two CD8 naive and one CD8 memory plate. Study results and limitations: Rarefaction showed that sequencing of sorted subsets was incomplete (despite large depth). Genetic and exposure-history diversity was limited by the few donors.

Generated by immunoSEQ multiplex PCR, the TCRdb table keeps only in-frame clones and is missing some. The table includes over 1.5 million clones, 95% to 99% detected once. Comments on this clone: Its antigen is as yet unknown.

A CD45RA+ naive subset and a CD45RA-negative memory subset were split from CD4+ cells. This CDR3 has 14 residues. Germline CDR1 SGHNT, CDR2 YYREEE (reference sequence). Losses at the gene ends were 4 bases for V and 5 bases for J; bases not matched to a gene: 6. The sample was naive CD4+ T cells sorted from blood. Documented subset: CD45RA+ positively selected. The chain uses TRBV5-4 and TRBJ2-5; 9 bases line up with TRBD1. The receptor was isolated from a young man in good health. The DNA for the CDR3 is TGTGCCAGCAGCCAACAGGGGGCTATCGAGACCCAGTACTTC. Translating gives CASSQQGAIETQYF.